The 27 T cell receptor beta chains presented below share a single source sample, sequenced in a study of CD8 T cells in Susac syndrome. cDNA came from around 0.5 to 1 ug RNA primed by random hexamers. One entry per CDR3 protein results from TCRdb running MiXCR on the immunoSEQ multiplex PCR reads. Seen here are 120,000 or so distinct CDR3 sequences, 94% observed once, and the top ten hold 0.098%. Sequenced: CD4+ T cells from PBMCs. Source of these receptors: a human donor in good health.

V usage is TRBV5-6 and J usage is TRBJ2-5, with 8 bases that match TRBD1. This CDR3 has 13 residues. Germline assignment: CDR1 SGHDT and CDR2 YYEEEE. The V gene end was trimmed by 3 bases and the J gene end by 2 bases; junction bases not matched to a gene: 0. The CDR3: CASSWTGQETQYF. The CDR3 DNA sequence: TGTGCCAGCAGCTGGACAGGGCAAGAGACCCAGTACTTC.

The V gene is TRBV21-1, the J gene TRBJ2-3; no check of the table's D call, TRBD2, against the DNA was made. TRBV21-1 is a pseudogene segment. The CDR3 is 18 amino acids. CDR3 sequence: CASSTSGSRPTHTDTQYF. The DNA of the CDR3 is TGTGCCAGCAGCACTAGCGGGAGTAGGCCAACACACACAGATACGCAGTATTTT.

V usage is TRBV5-1 and J usage is TRBJ1-1; D is perhaps TRBD1 (5 bases). Looked up from germline, CDR1 is SGHRS and CDR2 is YFSETQ. V lost 4 bases to trimming and J lost 5 bases, with 12 bases between them. CDR3 length equals 13 residues. CDR3 coding DNA: TGCGCCAGCAGCGTGGACATGCAGACTGAAGCTTTCTTT. Its protein is CASSVDMQTEAFF.

V is TRBV5-1 and J is TRBJ1-1; possible D gene TRBD1, 5 bases. V was cut by 7 bases and J by 0 bases, with 16 bases left in between. Germline V gene sequence: CDR1 SGHRS, CDR2 YFSETQ. This CDR3 spans 15 amino acids. The CDR3 is CASSHGAGMNTEAFF. The CDR3 nucleotides read TGCGCCAGCTCCCATGGGGCAGGAATGAACACTGAAGCTTTCTTT. The entire variable domain, with the rest obtained from reference TRBV5-1 and TRBJ1-1, is as follows: KAGVTQTPRYLIKTRGQQVTLSCSPISGHRSVSWYQQTPGQGLQFLFEYFSETQRNKGNFPGRFSGRQFSNSRSEMNVSTLELGDSALYLCASSHGAGMNTEAFFGQGTRLTVV.

The chain uses TRBV19 and TRBJ1-2; a possible D gene is TRBD1 (5 bases). Looked up from germline, CDR1 is LNHDA and CDR2 is SQIVND (reference sequence). CDR3 length equals 13 residues. Trimming left V 7 bases short and J 6 bases short, with 15 bases between. DNA of the CDR3: TGTGCCAGTAAGAGCGCAGGGAGTAATGGCTACACCTTC. Its protein is CASKSAGSNGYTF.

The sample holds a few counts of this clonotype. The rearrangement uses TRBV5-1 and TRBJ2-3, with a weak D call TRBD2 (6 bases). CDR1 is SGHRS, CDR2 YFSETQ, per germline. V was cut by 0 bases and J by 0 bases, with 8 bases left in between. The CDR3 is 15 residues long. Here the CDR3 reads CASSLAGTSTDTQYF. The CDR3 DNA reads as TGCGCCAGCAGCTTGGCCGGGACTAGCACAGATACGCAGTATTTT.

This clonotype was seen only once. V usage is TRBV12-3 or TRBV12-4 and J usage is TRBJ2-1; D gene uncertain. The length of the CDR3 is 11 residues. V was clipped by 6 bases and J by 10 bases, with 10 bases between them. In DNA form, the CDR3 reads TGTGCCAGCAGCGCTGTCGTGGAGCAGTTCTTC. Amino acid sequence: CASSAVVEQFF.

This clonotype was observed once. The chain carries TRBV20-1 and TRBJ2-3, with TRBD2 as a possible D gene (6 bases). CDR3 length: 15 amino acids. The ends were cut back, 0 bases at V and 7 bases at J, with 17 bases in the middle. Germline V gives CDR1 DFQATT, CDR2 SNEGSKA (reference sequence). The CDR3 region is CSAREWGVRENTQYF. In DNA form, the CDR3 reads TGCAGTGCTAGAGAATGGGGGGTCCGGGAGAATACGCAGTATTTT.

The chain combines TRBV28 with TRBJ2-3; D possibly corresponds to TRBD1 (5 bases). Trimming shortened V by 6 bases and J by 3 bases, and 16 bases separated the two germline ends. Germline V lookup: CDR1 MDHEN, CDR2 SYDVKM. This CDR3 has 15 amino acids. CDR3 in amino acids: CASRPFREGTDTQYF. CDR3 sequence (DNA): TGTGCCAGCAGGCCCTTCAGGGAAGGGACAGATACGCAGTATTTT.

This chain uses TRBV9 with TRBJ1-3, with 8 bases lining up with TRBD1. The germline CDR1 and CDR2 sequences are SGDLS and YYNGEE. The CDR3 covers 16 residues. V dropped 0 bases and J dropped 2; count of bases not matched to a gene: 4. The CDR3: CASSVEQGAPGNTIYF. The CDR3 DNA follows: TGTGCCAGCAGCGTAGAGCAGGGGGCGCCTGGAAACACCATATATTTT.

J is TRBJ1-3 and V is TRBV30; no definite D call. V lost 2 bases and J 0 bases, leaving 11 bases between the germline ends. This CDR3 is built from 15 residues. Per germline, CDR1 GTSNPN and CDR2 SVGIG (reference sequence). The DNA of the CDR3 is TGTGCCTGGAGTAGGACGGCTTACTCTGGAAACACCATATATTTT. This sequence encodes CAWSRTAYSGNTIYF.

The V call is TRBV7-8, the J call TRBJ2-2; possibly TRBD1 for D (6 bases). Germline V lookup: CDR1 SGHVS, CDR2 FQNEAQ. V dropped 2 bases and J dropped 6 bases, with 16 bases sitting between them. The CDR3 loop spans 16 amino acids. The CDR3 DNA sequence: TGTGCCAGCAGCTTAAACGGGCCAGGGGCGGCCGGGGAGCTGTTTTTT. Amino acids: CASSLNGPGAAGELFF. Variable domain in full (rest from reference TRBV7-8 and TRBJ2-2): GAGVSQSPRYKVAKRGQDVALRCDPISGHVSLFWYQQALGQGPEFLTYFQNEAQLDKSGLPSDRFFAERPEGSVSTLKIQRTQQEDSAVYLCASSLNGPGAAGELFFGEGSRLTVL.

This clonotype has only a few counts. V and J are TRBV3-1 and TRBJ2-7, with TRBD2 matching over 11 bases. Germline lookup yields CDR1 LGHDT and CDR2 YNNKEL (reference sequence). The ends lost 6 bases at V and 4 bases at J; junction bases unmatched: 2. The CDR3 is 13 residues long. The CDR3: CASSLAGGYEQYF. In DNA, the CDR3 is TGTGCCAGCAGTCTAGCGGGAGGTTACGAGCAGTACTTC.

The CDR3 loop reads CASSLGFGETQYF. CDR3 nucleotides: TGTGCCAGCAGCTTAGGGTTCGGGGAGACCCAGTACTTC. The chain carries TRBV7-8 and TRBJ2-5; D uncertain. This CDR3 spans 13 amino acids. From germline, CDR1 is SGHVS and CDR2 FQNEAQ. V was pared by 1 base and J by 5 bases, with 8 bases between.

The rearrangement joins TRBV19 to TRBJ2-1; 7 bases line up with TRBD2. The germline CDR1 and CDR2 sequences are LNHDA and SQIVND (reference sequence). The V and J ends lost 3 bases and 2 bases, in that order; junction bases with no gene match: 4. This CDR3 has 15 residues. The CDR3 sequence is CASSIWGGPYNEQFF. The CDR3 DNA reads as TGTGCCAGTAGTATCTGGGGAGGGCCCTACAATGAGCAGTTCTTC.

The V and J genes are TRBV18 and TRBJ2-4, with 10 bases identical to TRBD1. The CDR3 totals 16 residues. J gave up 4 bases and V 3 bases, and 6 bases lay outside the gene matches. CDR1 is KGHSH, CDR2 LQKENI, per germline. The CDR3 region has the DNA TGTGCCAGCTCACCGACCGGGACAGGGGAGAAAAACATTCAGTACTTC. It translates to CASSPTGTGEKNIQYF.

The rearrangement links TRBV7-3 to TRBJ2-3; no clear D. Trimming removed 1 base at V and 3 bases at J, with 8 bases between. The germline gives CDR1 SGHTA, CDR2 FQGTGA. This CDR3 is 14 amino acids long. CDR3 sequence: CASSLIADTDTQYF. The CDR3 nucleotides are TGTGCCAGCAGCTTAATTGCGGATACAGATACGCAGTATTTT.

The genes are TRBV19 and TRBJ2-1, with 7 bases matching TRBD2. Germline V gene lookup returns CDR1 LNHDA and CDR2 SQIVND (reference sequence). V shed 3 bases and J 2 bases; nucleotides not matched to a gene: 7. This CDR3 is 16 amino acids long. In nucleotides, the CDR3 is TGTGCCAGTAGTATTCTGACCGGGACTACCTACAATGAGCAGTTCTTC. Translating gives CASSILTGTTYNEQFF.

This rearrangement joins TRBV6-6 to TRBJ2-2, with TRBD1 matching 8 bases. Germline V gene sequence: CDR1 MNHNY, CDR2 SVGAGI (reference sequence). Trimming took 10 bases from V and 1 from J; bases not matched to a gene: 5. This CDR3 region has 14 residues. CDR3 in DNA: TGTGCCATCCCCGGGACAGGGAACACCGGGGAGCTGTTTTTT. Translating it yields CAIPGTGNTGELFF.

The rearrangement uses TRBV7-3 and TRBJ2-1; D remains ambiguous. V was trimmed by 5 bases and J by 5 bases, leaving 10 bases between them. The CDR3 loop spans 13 amino acids. Germline-derived CDR1 and CDR2 are SGHTA and FQGTGA. The CDR3 sequence is CASSRLIDNEQFF. The CDR3 nucleotides are TGTGCCAGCAGCCGGCTAATCGACAATGAGCAGTTCTTC. The full variable domain, rest sourced from reference TRBV7-3 and TRBJ2-1, is GAGVSQTPSNKVTEKGKYVELRCDPISGHTALYWYRQSLGQGPEFLIYFQGTGAADDSGLPNDRFFAVRPEGSVSTLKIQRTERGDSAVYLCASSRLIDNEQFFGPGTRLTVL.

This sequence joins TRBV20-1 and TRBJ1-1, with TRBD1 matching 7 bases. Losses at the gene ends were 3 bases for V and 3 bases for J; bases not matched to a gene: 10. The CDR3 has 15 amino acids. Looked up from germline, CDR1 is DFQATT and CDR2 is SNEGSKA (reference sequence). This CDR3 reads CSASPPTGRDTEAFF. The CDR3 DNA reads as TGCAGTGCTAGCCCCCCGACAGGGCGGGACACTGAAGCTTTCTTT.

The V call is TRBV28, the J call TRBJ2-4; D is ambiguous. CDR1 MDHEN and CDR2 SYDVKM come from the germline V gene. The CDR3 loop spans 15 amino acids. The V end was cut by 4 bases, the J end by 0 bases, with 10 bases between. DNA for the CDR3: TGTGCCAGCAGTTATGAGACTCTAGCCAAAAACATTCAGTACTTC. Translating gives CASSYETLAKNIQYF.

This rearrangement joins TRBV9 to TRBJ2-7; no definite D call. In germline, CDR1 is SGDLS, CDR2 YYNGEE. The CDR3 runs 11 residues. V lost 4 bases, J lost 3 bases, and 5 bases lay in between. The CDR3 sequence: CASSPRYEQYF. CDR3 in DNA: TGTGCCAGCAGCCCTCGCTACGAGCAGTACTTC.

The count of this clonotype is one. The gene calls are TRBV28 and TRBJ1-1, with D tentatively TRBD1 (5 bases). CDR1 is MDHEN, CDR2 SYDVKM, per germline. Trimming cost V 1 base and J 10 bases, with 10 bases left between them. The CDR3 extends over 12 amino acids. The CDR3 region has the DNA TGTGCCAGCAGTTTATACAGGATGGGAGCTTTCTTT. Its translation is CASSLYRMGAFF.

The chain has TRBV10-3 and TRBJ2-2; D remains unclear. Trimming took off 2 bases at V and 6 bases at J, with 1 base between the two ends. This CDR3 is 11 amino acids long. CDR1 is ENHRY, CDR2 SYGVKD, per germline. The CDR3: CAISEPGELFF. CDR3 bases: TGTGCCATCAGTGAGCCCGGGGAGCTGTTTTTT.

This clonotype appeared a single time. This chain links TRBV19 with TRBJ2-7; the D gene is possibly TRBD1 (5 bases). The V gene's germline CDR1 is LNHDA and CDR2 SQIVND (reference sequence). This CDR3 contains 13 residues. The germline V and J ends were trimmed by 10 bases and 0 bases, with 13 bases remaining between them. CDR3: CATRLGASYEQYF. Here the CDR3 DNA reads TGTGCCACCCGGTTAGGGGCCTCCTACGAGCAGTACTTC.

The chain couples TRBV7-2 to TRBJ1-1; no clear D. The CDR3 runs to 15 residues. The V and J ends lost 3 bases and 3 bases respectively, with 14 bases between them. Germline CDR1 reads SGHTA; CDR2 reads FQGNSA. The CDR3 DNA reads as TGTGCCAGCAGCTTGGGCATAACAGACGACACTGAAGCTTTCTTT. Its translation is CASSLGITDDTEAFF. The complete variable domain, with remaining parts taken from reference TRBV7-2 and TRBJ1-1, reads GAGVSQSPSNKVTEKGKDVELRCDPISGHTALYWYRQSLGQGLEFLIYFQGNSAPDKSGLPSDRFSAERTGGSVSTLTIQRTQQEDSAVYLCASSLGITDDTEAFFGQGTRLTVV.